Listed below are T cell receptor beta chains from one sample, sequenced in a study of prognosis after radiotherapy for stage I lung cancer. TCRdb re-called the multiplex PCR reads through MiXCR, storing one row per CDR3 protein. The sample lists about 14,000 distinct CDR3 sequences, 30% to 40% occurring once. Sequencing was performed on PBMCs, taken before or after stereotactic body radiation therapy (not recorded which). The receptors stem from a donor aged 50 or older with non-small cell lung cancer. Both conserved end residues are part of each CDR3. Fields, in order: D gene, J gene, V gene, clone size, CDR3 DNA, CDR3 protein. The D gene is left open where the match is weak. Only some rows state a clone size, as once, few, many or a class for expanded clones.

TRBD1,TRBJ1-3,TRBV11-2,many,TGTGCCAGCAGCTCCCGCCCCGACAGGGGGCTTGGAAACACCATATATTTT,CASSSRPDRGLGNTIYF
TRBD1,TRBJ1-4,TRBV30,medium-sized,TGTGCCTGGGGACAGGGGAGGGAAAAACTGTTTTTT,CAWGQGREKLFF
NA,TRBJ2-1,TRBV7-2,many,TGTGCCAGCAGCTTAGACCCGTCGACTGAGCAGTTCTTC,CASSLDPSTEQFF
NA,TRBJ1-1,TRBV7-8,many,TGTGCCAGCAGCTTTTCTACGGGGACTGAAGCTTTCTTT,CASSFSTGTEAFF
NA,TRBJ2-1,TRBV7-8,NA,TGTGTCAGCGCCTTCTACAACAATGAGCAGCTCTTC,CVSAFYNNEQLF
NA,TRBJ2-1,TRBV11-2,medium-sized,TGTGCCAGCAGCCCAGACCGGGGAGAGCAGTTCTTC,CASSPDRGEQFF
NA,TRBJ2-6,TRBV20-1,NA,TGCAGTGCTAGAGATCTCAGGGCCTCTGTGGCCAACATCCTGACTTTC,CSARDLRASVANILTF
TRBD1,TRBJ1-4,TRBV28,many,TGTGCCAGCAAGTCCCCGGGACAGGGAGGTGAAAAACTGTTTTTT,CASKSPGQGGEKLFF
NA,TRBJ1-5,TRBV24-1,many,TGTGCCACCTGGGGGAGCCAGCCCCAGCATTTT,CATWGSQPQHF
NA,TRBJ1-1,TRBV30,many,TGTGCCTGGAGTGTTGGGACGAACACTGAAGCTTTCTTT,CAWSVGTNTEAFF
NA,TRBJ2-7,TRBV6-1,medium-sized,TGTGCCAGCAGTGATACAGGGTACTCCTACGAGCAGTACTTC,CASSDTGYSYEQYF
TRBD1,TRBJ2-5,TRBV6-1,medium-sized,TGTGCCAGCAGGACTACCCAGACAGGGAGACAAGAGACCCAGTACTTC,CASRTTQTGRQETQYF
NA,TRBJ2-5,TRBV2,many,TGTGCCAGCATCAACCCATGGCAGGGCCGAGGGACCCAGTACTTC,CASINPWQGRGTQYF
TRBD1,TRBJ1-2,TRBV5-1,NA,TGCGCCAGCAGCTTGCGACAGGGGGCGAGTGGCTACACCTTC,CASSLRQGASGYTF
TRBD2,TRBJ2-2,TRBV20-1,many,TGCAGTGCTAGGCGGGCGGGGGCGAACACCGGGGAGCTGTTTTTT,CSARRAGANTGELFF
NA,TRBJ2-7,TRBV6-1,medium-sized,TGTGCCAGCAGTGAAGAGGCCCCCAGAGGTCGCGAGCAGTACTTC,CASSEEAPRGREQYF
NA,TRBJ1-5,TRBV29-1,many,TGCAGCGGTGGATGGGGAGCCGGTCAGCCCCAGCATTTT,CSGGWGAGQPQHF